Below are 30 T cell receptor beta chains sequenced from a single sample in a study of cytomegalovirus exposure and HLA in healthy donors (dated by TCRdb to 2016 to 2017). The library relied on the immunoSEQ multiplex PCR assay. A mixture of 60 forward primers for TCR Vbeta segments and 13 reverse primers for TCR Jbeta segments was used in the multiplex PCR. As stored in TCRdb, this immuneACCESS dataset retains in-frame rearrangements with V and J assigned. A fraction of the clones does not appear; measured against another copy, unresolved V genes explain less than half of the discrepancy, and the remainder lacks a known reason. In this sample the table shows 100,000 to 150,000 clones, roughly a sixth of which occur a single time. The ten biggest clones cover 2.5% to 3% of the sample. Sequencing used PBMCs. The receptors derive from a female donor in good health and CMV-seropositive.

The chain is built from TRBV11-2 and TRBJ1-1; D uncertain. The CDR3 length is 15 residues. Deletions cut 5 bases from V and 7 bases from J, with 20 bases between. Germline V gene lookup returns CDR1 SGHAT and CDR2 FQNNGV. The CDR3 DNA reads TGTGCCAGCAGCCCTCGTACTGAACTTGTGATTGAAGCTTTCTTT. Translated: CASSPRTELVIEAFF.

The chain couples TRBV7-2 to TRBJ1-2, with unresolved D. The CDR3 runs 14 residues. Between the trimmed V and J ends, which lost 3 bases and 0 bases, there was a span of 8 bases. Germline assignment: CDR1 SGHTA and CDR2 FQGNSA. The CDR3 is CASSFGPTNYGYTF. CDR3 bases: TGTGCCAGCAGCTTTGGGCCGACTAACTATGGCTACACCTTC.

Comments on this clone: The same CDR3 can be traced to other DNA sequences in this sample. V usage is TRBV29-1 and J usage is TRBJ1-2, with no clear D. CDR1 and CDR2 from the germline V gene are SQVTM and ANQGSEA. The CDR3 is 11 residues long. The V and J ends lost 6 bases and 3 bases respectively, with 8 bases between them. CDR3 protein: CSVERDYGYTF. The CDR3 nucleotides read TGCAGCGTCGAGCGGGACTATGGCTACACCTTC.

This clone showed up just a few times. The CDR3 spells CARARNDSGDEYGYTF. Here the CDR3 DNA reads TGTGCCAGAGCACGAAATGACTCAGGGGACGAATATGGCTACACCTTC. The chain couples TRBV21-1 to TRBJ1-2; TRBD1, the table's D call, was not compared with the DNA. TRBV21-1 is deemed a pseudogene. CDR3 size: 16 residues.

This clone was seen a few times. V gene TRBV5-1 combines with J gene TRBJ2-3; TRBD2 agrees at 7 bases. V trimming: 1 base; J trimming: 4 bases; junction bases outside the gene matches: 3. Germline V gives CDR1 SGHRS, CDR2 YFSETQ. The CDR3 length is 14 residues. The CDR3 DNA reads as TGCGCCAGCAGCTTGCCGGGAGGCGCAGATACGCAGTATTTT. This encodes CASSLPGGADTQYF.

V and J are TRBV19 and TRBJ2-7; D call uncertain. V lost 2 bases and J lost 5, with 13 bases in between. The CDR3 runs 14 residues. Germline V gene data show CDR1 as LNHDA and CDR2 as SQIVND (reference sequence). CDR3 loop: CASSIPVLLDEQYF. CDR3 nucleotides: TGTGCCAGTAGTATACCAGTCCTTTTGGACGAGCAGTACTTC.

This chain connects TRBV14 to TRBJ2-3, with 7 bases fitting TRBD1. Germline values: CDR1 SGHDN, CDR2 FVKESK. The CDR3 runs to 17 residues. With V trimmed by 0 bases and J by 4 bases, 10 bases remained unmatched. The CDR3 spells CASSQEKGARMSDTQYF. CDR3 nucleotides: TGTGCCAGCAGCCAAGAAAAGGGGGCGCGAATGTCAGATACGCAGTATTTT.

This chain uses TRBV7-2 with TRBJ2-1; 12 bases align to TRBD2. This CDR3 region has 13 residues. Germline V gene data show CDR1 as SGHTA and CDR2 as FQGNSA. J was trimmed by 12 bases and V by 4 bases; bases with no gene match: 4. The CDR3 coding sequence is TGTGCCAGCAGCTCGGGACTAGCGGGCTTGCAGTTCTTC. Protein product: CASSSGLAGLQFF.

The sample holds a few counts of this clone. V and J are TRBV30 and TRBJ1-2; no clear D gene. Between the trimmed V and J ends, which lost 0 bases and 4 bases, there was a span of 12 bases. The CDR3 runs to 14 residues. Per the germline V gene, CDR1 is GTSNPN and CDR2 is SVGIG (reference sequence). In DNA form, the CDR3 reads TGTGCCTGGAGTGTTAAGCCCAGAGGCTATGGCTACACCTTC. It specifies CAWSVKPRGYGYTF.

This clone turned up a few times. For the CDR3, the DNA is TGCGCCAGCAGCTTGGGACAGGCTAGGCAAGAGACCCAGTACTTC. This sequence encodes CASSLGQARQETQYF. The chain links TRBV5-1 to TRBJ2-5, with D possibly TRBD1 on 6 matching bases. Germline CDR1 SGHRS, CDR2 YFSETQ. The CDR3 runs 15 residues. Trimming pared 0 bases from V and 2 bases from J, leaving 11 bases between.

This clone has just a few counts. The rearrangement joins TRBV5-4 to TRBJ1-3; D might be TRBD1 (6 bases). The CDR3 consists of 14 residues. The germline gives CDR1 SGHNT, CDR2 YYREEE (reference sequence). V shed 0 bases and J shed 2 bases, with 6 bases lying between them. DNA for the CDR3: TGTGCCAGCAGCTTGGGGGGGCCTGGAAACACCATATATTTT. Amino acids: CASSLGGPGNTIYF.

This clone has only a few counts. The gene calls are TRBV5-6 and TRBJ2-3; 11 nucleotides match TRBD1. J was trimmed by 3 bases and V by 3 bases; bases with no gene match: 3. Germline loops: CDR1 SGHDT, CDR2 YYEEEE. This CDR3 contains 15 residues. The CDR3 DNA reads TGTGCCAGCAGCTCAGGGACAGGGGGGACAGATACGCAGTATTTT. It translates to CASSSGTGGTDTQYF.

About this clone: One end of the junction varies from germline; a read error may be responsible. The rearrangement links TRBV7-8 to TRBJ1-4, with 7 bases that match TRBD1. CDR3 length equals 14 residues. CDR1 and CDR2 (germline): SGHVS, FQNEAQ. The CDR3 DNA follows: TGTGCCAGCAGATTAGACAGGGCCAATGAAAAACTGTTTTTT. It yields the protein CASRLDRANEKLFF.

The genes are TRBV6-1 and TRBJ1-6, with 8 bases aligning to TRBD1. CDR1 and CDR2 from the germline V gene are MNHNS and SASEGT. This CDR3 has 13 residues. With 8 bases clipped from V and 8 bases from J, the junction kept 5 bases outside the gene matches. The CDR3 coding sequence is TGTGCCAGCGCTACAGGGGGAGATTCACCCCTCCACTTT. Residues: CASATGGDSPLHF.

A few counts support this clone. This chain uses TRBV27 with TRBJ2-7, with 9 nucleotides matching TRBD1. V lost 7 bases, J lost 3 bases, and 1 base stayed unmatched. Germline CDR1 MNHEY, CDR2 SMNVEV (reference sequence). CDR3 length: 12 amino acids. In DNA, the CDR3 is TGTGCCAGCACGGGACAGGGCTACGAGCAGTACTTC. As protein: CASTGQGYEQYF.

Turning to this clone: The sample holds other DNA sequences that translate to the same CDR3. CDR3: CASSLASYNEQFF. CDR3 in DNA: TGTGCCAGCAGTTTGGCCTCCTACAATGAGCAGTTCTTC. The J gene is TRBJ2-1, the V gene TRBV28; no clear D. Trimming took 3 bases from V and 0 from J, leaving 3 bases between them. The CDR3 totals 13 residues. Germline CDR1 reads MDHEN; CDR2 reads SYDVKM.

The rearrangement links TRBV7-8 to TRBJ1-6; D remains ambiguous. The CDR3 is made up of 16 amino acids. Germline CDR1 SGHVS, CDR2 FQNEAQ. Trimming took off 5 bases at V and 0 bases at J, with 11 bases between the two ends. CDR3: CASSNSTSSYNSPLHF. The DNA of the CDR3 is TGTGCCAGCAGCAACAGCACGAGCTCCTATAATTCACCCCTCCACTTT.

V gene TRBV19 combines with J gene TRBJ2-5; weak D call: TRBD2 (6 bases). The V end lost 5 bases, the J end lost 1 base, and 17 bases lay between the germline ends. CDR3 length: 16 residues. Looked up from germline, CDR1 is LNHDA and CDR2 is SQIVND (reference sequence). The CDR3 is CASSLNPGGFQETQYF. The CDR3 DNA is TGTGCCAGTAGTCTCAACCCCGGGGGATTCCAAGAGACCCAGTACTTC.

This clone was seen only a few times. The chain links TRBV5-6 to TRBJ2-6, with 9 bases identical to TRBD1. Germline V CDR1 and CDR2: SGHDT, YYEEEE. The CDR3 spans 16 residues. J lost 0 bases, V lost 9 bases, and 7 bases had no gene match. The chain's CDR3 is CATETGGGSGANVLTF. CDR3 sequence (DNA): TGTGCCACCGAGACAGGGGGAGGCTCTGGGGCCAACGTCCTGACTTTC. Full variable domain (remainder filled in from reference TRBV5-6 and TRBJ2-6): DAGVTQSPTHLIKTRGQQVTLRCSPKSGHDTVSWYQQALGQGPQFIFQYYEEEERQRGNFPDRFSGHQFPNYSSELNVNALLLGDSALYLCATETGGGSGANVLTFGAGSRLTVL.

This clone was recorded a few times. The CDR3 protein is CASSHPRRQGGGEVGTEAFF. CDR3 DNA: TGCGCCAGCAGCCACCCCCGACGACAGGGTGGCGGGGAGGTAGGCACTGAAGCTTTCTTT. This sequence joins TRBV4-1 and TRBJ1-1; 7 positions match TRBD1. This CDR3 has 20 amino acids. V trimming: 3 bases; J trimming: 4 bases; junction bases outside the gene matches: 23. Germline V gene data show CDR1 as MGHRA and CDR2 as YSYEKL.

This clone has just a few counts. The chain has TRBV5-6 and TRBJ1-2; 7 positions agree with TRBD1. The junction had 12 bases not matched to a gene; V was cut back by 4 bases and J by 6 bases. The CDR3 is 15 amino acids. Looked up from germline, CDR1 is SGHDT and CDR2 is YYEEEE. CDR3 sequence reads: CASSPPYRGYHGYTF. In DNA, the CDR3 is TGTGCCAGCAGCCCTCCGTACAGGGGATACCATGGCTACACCTTC.

J is TRBJ2-7 and V is TRBV19; 13 bases fit TRBD2. J gave up 1 base and V 8 bases, and 2 bases lay outside the gene matches. Germline-derived CDR1 and CDR2 are LNHDA and SQIVND (reference sequence). The CDR3 spans 14 residues. CDR3 sequence (DNA): TGTGCCAGTCGACTAGCGGGAGGATCCTACGAGCAGTACTTC. Translating gives CASRLAGGSYEQYF.

This chain joins TRBV30 and TRBJ1-5, with a weak D call TRBD1 (5 bases). The germline V gene encodes CDR1 GTSNPN and CDR2 SVGIG (reference sequence). V was pared by 1 base and J by 5 bases, with 12 bases between. CDR3 length: 14 amino acids. The chain's CDR3 is CAWSAGGGYQPQHF. CDR3 DNA sequence: TGTGCCTGGAGTGCTGGTGGGGGGTATCAGCCCCAGCATTTT.

V gene TRBV4-2 combines with J gene TRBJ1-1; the D gene is possibly TRBD1 (6 bases). Trimming removed 4 bases from V and 1 base from J, with 19 bases in between. The CDR3 totals 17 residues. From germline, CDR1 is LGHNA and CDR2 YNFKEQ. CDR3 protein: CASSREGGAGGNTEAFF. The CDR3 nucleotides read TGTGCCAGCAGCCGCGAGGGGGGCGCGGGAGGGAACACTGAAGCTTTCTTT.

J is TRBJ1-2 and V is TRBV9; D call uncertain. Per the germline V gene, CDR1 is SGDLS and CDR2 is YYNGEE. The CDR3 has 14 amino acids. With 2 bases removed from V and 0 bases from J, the gap between germline ends came to 8 bases. CDR3 nucleotides: TGTGCCAGCAGCGTGGCGGTGGCTAACTATGGCTACACCTTC. It translates to CASSVAVANYGYTF.

This clone showed up just once. The J gene is TRBJ2-1, the V gene TRBV7-2, with TRBD2 identical over 9 bases. CDR1 is SGHTA, CDR2 FQGNSA, per germline. V was pared by 4 bases and J by 3 bases, with 4 bases of the junction left unmatched. The length of the CDR3 is 15 residues. DNA of the CDR3: TGTGCCAGCAGCTCGGGACTAGCTAACTACAATGAGCAGTTCTTC. Translated, it gives CASSSGLANYNEQFF.

This clone was found a few times. This rearrangement joins TRBV9 to TRBJ2-3; 14 bases match TRBD2. With V trimmed by 4 bases and J by 3 bases, 10 bases remained unmatched. CDR1 and CDR2 from the germline V gene are SGDLS and YYNGEE. The CDR3 covers 18 residues. The CDR3 bases are TGTGCCAGCAGCTTAGGACTAGCGGGAGGAATTGTGACAGATACGCAGTATTTT. Its translation: CASSLGLAGGIVTDTQYF.

This clone was counted between two and nine times. J is TRBJ1-2 and V is TRBV30; 7 nucleotides line up with TRBD1. The V gene end was trimmed by 4 bases and the J gene end by 4 bases; junction bases not matched to a gene: 6. Per the germline V gene, CDR1 is GTSNPN and CDR2 is SVGIG (reference sequence). The CDR3 length is 13 residues. In DNA, the CDR3 is TGTGCCTGGAACGGACAGGCACTCTATGGCTACACCTTC. Translation: CAWNGQALYGYTF.

This chain links TRBV5-4 with TRBJ2-7; D unclear. The V and J ends lost 5 bases and 3 bases respectively, with 9 bases between them. The CDR3 runs 12 residues. Germline CDR1 SGHNT, CDR2 YYREEE (reference sequence). CDR3 amino acids: CASRGDNYEQYF. Written as DNA, the CDR3 is TGTGCCAGCAGGGGCGACAACTACGAGCAGTACTTC.

This clone was seen a few times. The chain recombines TRBV9 with TRBJ1-1; D gene uncertain. The V end was cut by 0 bases, the J end by 6 bases, with 9 bases between. The germline gives CDR1 SGDLS, CDR2 YYNGEE. The CDR3 is 13 amino acids. The DNA of the CDR3 is TGTGCCAGCAGCGTAGAAGGGAGTGCTGAAGCTTTCTTT. This sequence encodes CASSVEGSAEAFF. Looking up the rest from reference TRBV9 and TRBJ1-1 gives the full variable domain: DSGVTQTPKHLITATGQRVTLRCSPRSGDLSVYWYQQSLDQGLQFLIQYYNGEERAKGNILERFSAQQFPDLHSELNLSSLELGDSALYFCASSVEGSAEAFFGQGTRLTVV.